This TCR beta chain originates from a study of blood T cells in healthy people across ages (dated by TCRdb to 2013 to 2016). Looking at the study overall: In model experiments, template switching captured roughly one uniquely barcoded TCR beta cDNA molecule for every two T cells. To track age-related changes in TCR beta repertoire diversity, the study relied on deep sequencing normalized with unique cDNA molecular identifiers. The donors were divided into four age groups: young (average around 15 years), middle-aged (about 40), aged (about 62) and long-lived (about 84). Donors of different ages were randomly distributed across sequencing lanes to avoid experimental bias. Two additional independent replicas of 1 million unique cDNA reads from the same blood draw were analyzed for two donors (one aged 18 to 29 and one aged 80 or older).

The library came from 5' RACE. The sequencer listed for this sample is Illumina HiSeq 2500. A second PCR of about 6 to 12 cycles was run with a J-beta primer mix and a sample-barcoded 5' primer. Each TCR beta cDNA molecule received a unique molecular identifier from a template-switch 5' adaptor carrying 12 random nucleotides. Each sample yielded at least 2.5 million CDR3-containing paired-end reads. All of the RNA was converted into first-strand cDNA using the Mint cDNA synthesis kit, with a TRBC-specific oligonucleotide serving as the primer. Following uracil-DNA glycosylase treatment, all cDNA underwent a first 18-cycle PCR with the universal primers M1SS and BC2_uni_R. Processing in the source paper ran as follows. For normalization, 1 million high-quality reads, each with a distinct molecular identifier, were randomly selected from each sample. Instead of being binned into consensus sequences, reads that shared molecular identifiers were thrown out. MiTCR, with a Q25 quality threshold and the strictest error-elimination algorithm, was used for CDR3 identification, clonotype clustering and error correction. Lower-bound total TCR beta diversity was estimated with a nonparametric unseen species model using Euler transformation. The raw public reads went through TCRdb reprocessing: fastp at Q25, MiXCR clone calling, in-frame beta chains kept. Here each entry gathers all rows of one CDR3 protein and keeps the most common genes and DNA. The V and J calls were not made by the authors but by TCRdb's processing. Within this sample are more than 800,000 distinct CDR3 sequences, with 29% of them counted one time only. Roughly 17% of the sample belongs to the ten largest clones.

Looking up the germline V gene yields CDR1 MNHEY and CDR2 SVGAGI. Spanning cysteine to phenylalanine, the CDR3 consists of 13 amino acids. Left in the record is the CDR3 DNA by itself, 39 bases read in frame from the first base. V drops 5 bases and J drops 4 bases, leaving 11 bases in between. Donors were a few dozen systemically healthy Caucasian individuals from Russia aged 6 to 90 years. Each donor gave 8 to 10 milliliters of peripheral blood, collected into EDTA-treated Vacutainer tubes. Ficoll-Paque density-gradient centrifugation was used to isolate PBMCs, with at least 6.5 million per sample. Total RNA, at least 6 micrograms per sample, was extracted from PBMCs with Trizol reagent. For every donor, flow cytometry on a PBMC aliquot measured the percentage of naive CD45RAhigh/CD27high T cells. The study at large found these results: Compared with the aged group, the long-lived group had more naive CD4+ T cells, fewer expanded clones and increased TCR diversity, suggesting age selection. Observed TCR beta diversity per million T cells fell roughly linearly with age, and a significant reduction was already apparent by age approximately 41. Since profiling was done on bulk unsorted PBMCs, naive and antigen-experienced compartments could not be conclusively compared. The percentage of naive T cells measured by flow cytometry correlated strongly with observed TCR beta diversity. Estimates of total diversity from one million sequenced T cells were regarded as lower bounds and underestimates. The CMV infection status of donors was not known, potentially confounding age-related changes in expanded clonotypes.

To note about this clonotype: No cognate antigen has been identified for it. Per-base qualities were not stored, and no clone one base away is much larger.

The TCR was taken from a woman of 80 years or more in good health. The chain is assembled from TRBV6-5 and TRBJ1-1; the D gene identity is not certain. Sequenced material: blood. The encoded CDR3 is CASSRLSGTEAFF. The DNA sequence is given as TGTGCCAGCAGTCGGTTATCTGGCACTGAAGCTTTCTTT.